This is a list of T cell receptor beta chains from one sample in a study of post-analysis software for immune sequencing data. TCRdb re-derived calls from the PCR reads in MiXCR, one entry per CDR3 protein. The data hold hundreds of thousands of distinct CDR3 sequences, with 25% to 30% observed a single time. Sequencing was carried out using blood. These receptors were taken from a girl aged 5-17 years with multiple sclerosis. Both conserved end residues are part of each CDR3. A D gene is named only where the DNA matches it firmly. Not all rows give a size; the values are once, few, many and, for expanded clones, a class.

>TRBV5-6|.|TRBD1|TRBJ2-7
TGTGCCAGCAGCTCGGTTGGGACAGAAGACTACGAGCAGTACTTC
CASSSVGTEDYEQYF
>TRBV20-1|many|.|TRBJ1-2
TGCAGTGCTAGACCTACTGGGGACTATGGCTACACCTTC
CSARPTGDYGYTF
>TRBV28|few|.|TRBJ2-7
TGTGCCAGCAGCTCAGGGGGGTTCTACGAGCAGTACTTC
CASSSGGFYEQYF
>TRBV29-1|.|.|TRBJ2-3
TGCAGCGCCCGTTGGACGGTTAACACAGATACGCAGTATTTT
CSARWTVNTDTQYF
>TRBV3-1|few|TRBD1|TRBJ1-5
TGTGCCAGCAGCCAAGCTGGCCGACAGGGGGTCAGCAATCAGCCCCAGCATTTT
CASSQAGRQGVSNQPQHF
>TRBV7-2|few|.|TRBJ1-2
TGTGCCAGCAGCTTTGTCGGGACAATAGGGAACTATGGCTACACCTTC
CASSFVGTIGNYGYTF
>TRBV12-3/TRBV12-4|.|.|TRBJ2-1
TGTGCCAGCAGTTCGAGGAGAGACCGGATGAATGAGCAGTTCTTC
CASSSRRDRMNEQFF
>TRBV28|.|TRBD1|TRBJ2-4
TGTGCCAGCAGTGGGGCCGGGACAGCAAAAAACATTCAGTACTTC
CASSGAGTAKNIQYF
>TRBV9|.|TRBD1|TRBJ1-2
TGTGCCAGCAGCGTCTCAGCTTGGACAGGGGGGACTAACTATGGCTACACCTTC
CASSVSAWTGGTNYGYTF
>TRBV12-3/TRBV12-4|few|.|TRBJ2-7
TGTGCCAGCAGAGGAAGCGGTAACGAGCAGTACTTC
CASRGSGNEQYF
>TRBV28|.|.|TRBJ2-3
TGTGCCAGCAGTCCCTGGGACCACAACTCGGTAGATACGCAGTATTTT
CASSPWDHNSVDTQYF
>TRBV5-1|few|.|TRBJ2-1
TGCGCCAGCAGCTTGTCGGCAGCAGACAATGAGCAGTTCTTC
CASSLSAADNEQFF
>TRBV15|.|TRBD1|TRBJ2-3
TGTGCCACCAGCAGCTTCTTGGGACAGGGGTCAGATACGCAGTATTTT
CATSSFLGQGSDTQYF
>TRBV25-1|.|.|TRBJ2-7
TGCGCCAGTCGAGGGGGTTGGCCTCACTACGAGCAGTACTTC
CASRGGWPHYEQYF
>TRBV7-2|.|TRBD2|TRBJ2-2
TGTGCCAGCAGTTATTTTAGCGGGAGCACCGGGGAGCTGTTTTTT
CASSYFSGSTGELFF
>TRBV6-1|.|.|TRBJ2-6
TGTGCCAGCAAACTGTCCATCTCTGGGGCCAACGTCCTGACTTTC
CASKLSISGANVLTF
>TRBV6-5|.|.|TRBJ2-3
TGTGCCAGCAGTTACGGCGCAGTGGGGGACACAGATACGCAGTATTTT
CASSYGAVGDTDTQYF
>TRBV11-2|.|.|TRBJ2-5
TGTGCCAGCAGCCCCCGTAGTTTCCAAGAGACCCAGTACTTC
CASSPRSFQETQYF
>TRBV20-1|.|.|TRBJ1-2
TGCAGGGCCCCCGTTTGGGAGGGCTACACCTTC
CRAPVWEGYTF
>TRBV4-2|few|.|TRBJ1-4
TGTGCCAGCAGCCAATACAGGGTCCCCGAGGAAAAACTGTTTTTT
CASSQYRVPEEKLFF
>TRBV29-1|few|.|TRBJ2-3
TGCAGCGTCGCTGGGCATGACAGACAACGCACAGATACGCAGTATTTT
CSVAGHDRQRTDTQYF
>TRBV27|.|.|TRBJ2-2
TGTGCCAGCAGTTCGACTAAGTCCGGGGAGCTGTTTTTT
CASSSTKSGELFF
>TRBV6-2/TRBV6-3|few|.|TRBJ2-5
TGTGCCAGCAGTTGGACTGCAGGCCAAGAGACCCAGTACTTC
CASSWTAGQETQYF
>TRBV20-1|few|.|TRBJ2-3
TGCAGTGGAAGAGGGGATACGCAGTATTTT
CSGRGDTQYF
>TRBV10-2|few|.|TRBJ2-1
TGCGCCACCGCCTCTGACGGCGGGATGATCCAAGAGACCCAGTTCTTC
CATASDGGMIQETQFF
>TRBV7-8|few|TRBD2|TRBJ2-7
TGTGCCAGCAGTCATAGCGGGAGGGCCGACGAGCAGTACTTC
CASSHSGRADEQYF
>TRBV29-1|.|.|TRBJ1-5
TGCAGCGTTGAAACTACAGCGGGTCAGCCCCAGCATTTT
CSVETTAGQPQHF
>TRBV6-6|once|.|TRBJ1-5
TGTGCCAGCAGTTACCCCTGGGAGCCCCAGCATTTT
CASSYPWEPQHF
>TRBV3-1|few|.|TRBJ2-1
TGTGCCAGCAGCCAAGAAAAAGCGTCCTACAATGAGCAGTTCTTC
CASSQEKASYNEQFF
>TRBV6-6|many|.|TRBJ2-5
TGTGCCAGCTCTGGGGGGAAAGAGACCCAGTACTTC
CASSGGKETQYF
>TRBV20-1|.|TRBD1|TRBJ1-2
TGCAGTGTTCCACAGGGGGCTGGCTACACCTTC
CSVPQGAGYTF
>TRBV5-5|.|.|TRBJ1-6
TGTGCCAGCAGCTTGGGCCAGGAGGGGACGGGAATTCCACCCCTCCACTTT
CASSLGQEGTGIPPLHF
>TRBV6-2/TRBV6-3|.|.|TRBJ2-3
TGTGCCAGCAGTTATATCACGAAAGATACGCAGTATTTT
CASSYITKDTQYF
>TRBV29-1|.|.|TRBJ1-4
TGCAGGAATATCATATACCGACAGGATGAAAAACGGTTTTTT
CRNIIYRQDEKRFF
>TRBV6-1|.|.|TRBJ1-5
TGTGCCAGCAGCAGTCTTACATGGGGAGGGGCTAAGAATCAGCCCCAGCATTTT
CASSSLTWGGAKNQPQHF
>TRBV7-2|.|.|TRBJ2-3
TGTGCCAGCAGCTTAGGGTCTCACGCAGATACGCAGTATTTT
CASSLGSHADTQYF
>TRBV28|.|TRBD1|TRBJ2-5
TGTGCCAGCAGTATCCCCCGACAGGGTCCGGAGACCCAGTACTTC
CASSIPRQGPETQYF
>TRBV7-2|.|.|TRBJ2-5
TGTGCCAGCAGCTTAGTTTGGTCAGAGACCCAGTACTTC
CASSLVWSETQYF
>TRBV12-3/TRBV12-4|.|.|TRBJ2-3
TGTGCCAGCAGTTTAGCCCGGGGACTGCCGACAGATACGCAGTATTTT
CASSLARGLPTDTQYF
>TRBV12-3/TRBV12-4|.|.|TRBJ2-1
TGTGCCAGCAGTGGGAGACTAGTGGGTAATGAGCAGTTCTTC
CASSGRLVGNEQFF
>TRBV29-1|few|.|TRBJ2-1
TGCAGCGCCCAGCGTCGCATTTCTAATGAGCAGTTCTTC
CSAQRRISNEQFF
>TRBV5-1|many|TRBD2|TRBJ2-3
TGCGCCAGCAGCCTTTCCCCTAGCGGGAGCTCAGATACGCAGTATTTT
CASSLSPSGSSDTQYF
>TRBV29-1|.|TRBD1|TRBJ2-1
TGCAGCGCCCCGGACAGGGGAAGAGAGCAGTTCTTC
CSAPDRGREQFF
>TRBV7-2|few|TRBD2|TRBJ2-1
TGTGCCAGCAGCAGTACTAGCGGGAGGGCCTGGGGCAATGAGCAGTTCTTC
CASSSTSGRAWGNEQFF
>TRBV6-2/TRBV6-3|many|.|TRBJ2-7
TGTGCCAGCAGTTACCCGCAACGGGACCCCGGGACAAGGCCATACGAGCAGTACTTC
CASSYPQRDPGTRPYEQYF
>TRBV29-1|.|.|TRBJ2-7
TGCAGCGTTCTTGAACAGGTTCCCCTGGGCGAGCAGTACTTC
CSVLEQVPLGEQYF
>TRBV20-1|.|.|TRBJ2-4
TGCAGTGCTGCCCCGGGGGGCCTGGCCAAAAACATTCAGTACTTC
CSAAPGGLAKNIQYF
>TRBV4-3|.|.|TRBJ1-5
TGCGCCAGCAGCCAAGAAAAGGGGAGCGGGCGGACCCAGCATTTT
CASSQEKGSGRTQHF
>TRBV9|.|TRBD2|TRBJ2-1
TGTGCCAGCAGCAACTCGGGGCGAGTTGGGAGCGGGGGTTCCTACAATGAGCAGTTCTTC
CASSNSGRVGSGGSYNEQFF
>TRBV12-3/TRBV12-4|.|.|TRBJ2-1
TGTGACAGCAGTTTTCGTATGTCCGGACTTGGGGTGGATGAGCAGTTCTTC
CDSSFRMSGLGVDEQFF
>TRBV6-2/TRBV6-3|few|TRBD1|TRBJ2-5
TGTGCCAGCAGTTACCGCCAGGACAGGGTAGAGACCCAGTACTTC
CASSYRQDRVETQYF
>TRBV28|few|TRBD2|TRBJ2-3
TGTGCCAGCAGTTCCTCTAGCGGGAGGGCCACAGATACGCAGTATTTT
CASSSSSGRATDTQYF
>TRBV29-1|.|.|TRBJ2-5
TGCAGCGTGGCTAGGGGAAGGGAGACCCAGTACTTC
CSVARGRETQYF
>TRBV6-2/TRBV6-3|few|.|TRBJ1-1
TGTGCCAGCAGTTTTTTAATGAACACTGAAGCTTTCTTT
CASSFLMNTEAFF